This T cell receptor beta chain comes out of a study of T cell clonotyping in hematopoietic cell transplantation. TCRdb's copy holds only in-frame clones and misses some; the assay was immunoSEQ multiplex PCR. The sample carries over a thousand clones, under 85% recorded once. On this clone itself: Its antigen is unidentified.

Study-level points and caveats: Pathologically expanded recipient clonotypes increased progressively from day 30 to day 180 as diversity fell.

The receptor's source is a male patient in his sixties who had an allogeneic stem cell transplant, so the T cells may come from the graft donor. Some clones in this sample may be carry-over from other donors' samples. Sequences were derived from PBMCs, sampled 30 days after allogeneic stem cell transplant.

The CDR3: CASSRTSQYNEQFF. The DNA of the CDR3 is TGTGCCAGTAGCCGGACGTCACAATACAATGAGCAGTTCTTC. J is TRBJ2-1 and V is TRBV19; D unresolved. The length of the CDR3 is 14 residues. Germline V gene data show CDR1 as LNHDA and CDR2 as SQIVND (reference sequence). The germline V and J ends were trimmed by 6 bases and 4 bases, with 13 bases remaining between them.